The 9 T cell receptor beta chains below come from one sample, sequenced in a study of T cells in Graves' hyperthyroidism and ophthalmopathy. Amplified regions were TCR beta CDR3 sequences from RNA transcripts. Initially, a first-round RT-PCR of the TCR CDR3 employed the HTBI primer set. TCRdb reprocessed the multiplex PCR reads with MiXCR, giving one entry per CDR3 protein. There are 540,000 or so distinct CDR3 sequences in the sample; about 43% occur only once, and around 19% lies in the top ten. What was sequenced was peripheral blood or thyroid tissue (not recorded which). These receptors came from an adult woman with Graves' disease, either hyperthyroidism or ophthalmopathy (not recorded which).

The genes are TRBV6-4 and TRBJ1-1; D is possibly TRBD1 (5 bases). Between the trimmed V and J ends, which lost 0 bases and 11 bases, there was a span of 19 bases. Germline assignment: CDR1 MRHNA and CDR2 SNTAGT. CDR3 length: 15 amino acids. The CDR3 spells CASSDSTGGMALAFF. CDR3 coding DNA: TGTGCCAGCAGTGACTCGACGGGGGGTATGGCTTTGGCTTTCTTT.

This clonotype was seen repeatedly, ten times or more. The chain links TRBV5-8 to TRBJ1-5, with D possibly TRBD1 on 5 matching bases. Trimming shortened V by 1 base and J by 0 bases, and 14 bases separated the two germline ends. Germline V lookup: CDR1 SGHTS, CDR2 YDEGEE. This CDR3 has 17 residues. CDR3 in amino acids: CASSLFTGPYSNQPQHF. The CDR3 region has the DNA TGTGCCAGCAGCTTGTTTACAGGCCCCTATAGCAATCAGCCCCAGCATTTT.

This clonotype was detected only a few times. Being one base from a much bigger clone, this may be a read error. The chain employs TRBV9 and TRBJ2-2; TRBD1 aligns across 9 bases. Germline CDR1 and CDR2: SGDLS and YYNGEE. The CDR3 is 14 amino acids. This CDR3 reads CASSGQGGTGEPFF. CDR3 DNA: TGTGCCAGCAGCGGACAGGGGGGTACCGGGGAGCCGTTTTTT.

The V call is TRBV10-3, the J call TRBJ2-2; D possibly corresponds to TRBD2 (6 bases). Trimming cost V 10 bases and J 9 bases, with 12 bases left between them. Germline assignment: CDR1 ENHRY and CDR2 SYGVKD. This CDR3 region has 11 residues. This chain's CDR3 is CATGGARELFF. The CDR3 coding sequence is TGTGCCACCGGAGGGGCTAGGGAGCTGTTTTTT.

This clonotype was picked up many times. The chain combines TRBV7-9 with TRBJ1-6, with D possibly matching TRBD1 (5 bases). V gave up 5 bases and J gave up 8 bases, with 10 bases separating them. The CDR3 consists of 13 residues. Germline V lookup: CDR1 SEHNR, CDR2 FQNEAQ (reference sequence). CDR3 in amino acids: CASSGGSYSPLHF. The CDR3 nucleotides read TGTGCCAGCAGCGGGGGTTCTTATTCACCCCTCCACTTT.

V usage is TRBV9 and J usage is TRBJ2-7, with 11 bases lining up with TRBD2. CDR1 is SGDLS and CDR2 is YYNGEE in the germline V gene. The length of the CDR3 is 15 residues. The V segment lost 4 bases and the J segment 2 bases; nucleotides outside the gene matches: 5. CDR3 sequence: CASSPFSGRAYEQYF. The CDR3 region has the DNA TGTGCCAGCAGCCCGTTTAGCGGGAGGGCCTACGAGCAGTACTTC.

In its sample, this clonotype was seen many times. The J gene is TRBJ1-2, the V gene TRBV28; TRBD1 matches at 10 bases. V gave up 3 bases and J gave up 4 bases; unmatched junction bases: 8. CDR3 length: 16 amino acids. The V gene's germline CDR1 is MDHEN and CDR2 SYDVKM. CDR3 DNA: TGTGCCAGCAGTTTTCAGGGACAGGGGTTTTCCTATGGCTACACCTTC. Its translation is CASSFQGQGFSYGYTF.

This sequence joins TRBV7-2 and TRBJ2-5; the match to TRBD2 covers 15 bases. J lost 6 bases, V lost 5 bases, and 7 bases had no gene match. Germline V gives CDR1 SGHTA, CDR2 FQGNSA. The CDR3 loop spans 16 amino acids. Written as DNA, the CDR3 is TGTGCCAGCAGCACGAGAGGACTAGCGGGAGGGCAGACCCAGTACTTC. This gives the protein CASSTRGLAGGQTQYF. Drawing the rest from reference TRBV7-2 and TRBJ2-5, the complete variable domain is GAGVSQSPSNKVTEKGKDVELRCDPISGHTALYWYRQSLGQGLEFLIYFQGNSAPDKSGLPSDRFSAERTGGSVSTLTIQRTQQEDSAVYLCASSTRGLAGGQTQYFGPGTRLLVL.

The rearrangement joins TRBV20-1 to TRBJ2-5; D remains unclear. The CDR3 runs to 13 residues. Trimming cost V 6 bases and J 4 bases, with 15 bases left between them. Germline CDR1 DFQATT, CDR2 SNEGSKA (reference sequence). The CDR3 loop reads CSAPLPSGETQYF. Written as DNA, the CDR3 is TGCAGTGCCCCCCTACCGTCGGGAGAGACCCAGTACTTC.